This is a list of T cell receptor beta chains from one sample in a study of blood T cell repertoires in COVID-19. Generated by immunoSEQ multiplex PCR, the TCRdb table keeps only in-frame clones and is missing some. The table lists nearly 300,000 clones, about 91% of them singletons. Specimen: peripheral blood. These receptor sequences come from a young woman who had recovered from COVID-19. CDR3s include the opening cysteine and the closing phenylalanine or tryptophan.

V	J	CDR3
TRBV15	TRBJ2-7	CATSREYLGVSYEQYF
TRBV5-6	TRBJ1-2	CASSSRIYGYTF
TRBV28	TRBJ2-5	CASSPTGGGRETQYF
TRBV2	TRBJ2-7	CASRYDRAVYEQYF
TRBV19	TRBJ2-3	CASSTPTDTQYF
TRBV5-4	TRBJ2-7	CASSLSWRGGYEQYF
TRBV4-2	TRBJ2-2	CASSPRAAGTGELFF
TRBV28	TRBJ1-4	CASRPTGGDEKLFF
TRBV7-6	TRBJ2-3	CASSLFGSGSADTQYF
TRBV19	TRBJ2-7	CASSPRQGTYEQYF
TRBV29-1	TRBJ2-1	CSVPTSGTYNEQFF
TRBV7-2	TRBJ2-2	CASSFSLAGGYTGELFF
TRBV30	TRBJ2-2	CAWTPTGGWNTGELFF
TRBV15	TRBJ1-4	CATSRVRGLNEKLFF
TRBV2	TRBJ2-7	CASTKGTGPPYEQYF
TRBV19	TRBJ2-1	CASRGWDRERNEQFF
TRBV4-2	TRBJ2-2	CASSQMGPGGGYTGELFF
TRBV6-4	TRBJ2-2	CASSAEATGELFF
TRBV5-6	TRBJ2-3	CASSLFLRDTDTQYF
TRBV6-6	TRBJ1-5	CASSYARAQNQPQHF
TRBV20-1	TRBJ1-4	CSASPPTGREKLFF
TRBV11-2	TRBJ2-7	CASSLGDYLAGYEQYF
TRBV5-1	TRBJ1-6	CASSPGTVYNSPLHF
TRBV7-3	TRBJ1-5	CASSDRDRISRGNQPQHF
TRBV19	TRBJ2-4	CASSIGNPGFDGGTGNIQYF
TRBV11-3	TRBJ2-3	CASSLEGSGGATDTQYF
TRBV9	TRBJ1-5	CASSAAEGQPQHF
TRBV12-5	TRBJ2-7	CASGRDSYEQYF
TRBV9	TRBJ2-3	CASSTSVPSTDTQYF
TRBV5-5	TRBJ1-4	CASSSRDSRNEKLFF
TRBV5-6	TRBJ2-1	CASSLVGGKSSYNEQFF
TRBV18	TRBJ1-2	CASSPIAGTGSYGYTF
TRBV7-9	TRBJ1-2	CASSPPGGYGYTF
TRBV29-1	TRBJ1-2	CSVGTGNRLYGYTF
TRBV15	TRBJ2-7	CATSRDPPGSYEQYF
TRBV9	TRBJ1-6	CASSPRSGDNSPLHF
TRBV6-5	TRBJ2-1	CASNDRHYYNEQFF
TRBV28	TRBJ2-2	CATRVSGGASGELFF
TRBV29-1	TRBJ2-5	CSVDGSGWVRQETQYF
TRBV27	TRBJ2-3	CASSFRTGERDTQYF
TRBV19	TRBJ1-1	CASILREGATEAFF
TRBV6-5	TRBJ1-1	CASSSGHSPNTEAFF
TRBV11-1	TRBJ1-2	CASSPDRSTGYTF
TRBV7-9	TRBJ1-4	CASSPRGQLNEKLFF
TRBV27	TRBJ2-6	CASSTLDSSSGANVLTF
TRBV3-1/TRBV3-2	TRBJ2-7	CASSQDHTGGNEQYF
TRBV10-3	TRBJ2-2	CAISERGGAPGELFF
TRBV29-1	TRBJ1-2	CSVIDRDGPLANYGYTF
TRBV5-4	TRBJ2-7	CASSSRKRGGAYEQYF
TRBV12-2	TRBJ2-3	CASRLGPSGEGDTQYF
TRBV28	TRBJ2-1	CASSLSGGSYNEQFF